This note documents a single T cell receptor (beta chain) sequence. Its antigen is not identified. The sample comes from a study of siplizumab effects on memory and regulatory T cells. Overall study results and limits: The study found naive T cells seemingly more diverse than memory cells and seemingly major alloresponse contributors. Confirmation was lacking for the suppressive function of proliferating Tregs derived from siplizumab cultures. Alloreactive sequences traceable to unstimulated CD4+ memory cells were significantly reduced by siplizumab.

Around 10^5 TCR templates per sample were assayed. Data came from immunoSEQ multiplex PCR; TCRdb stores just in-frame clones and leaves some out. The sample lists about 85,000 clones, about 95% occurring once. Trimming cost V 0 bases and J 8 bases, with 13 bases left between them. CDR3 length equals 14 residues. Germline V gene lookup returns CDR1 SGHVS and CDR2 FQNEAQ. The rearrangement uses TRBV7-8 and TRBJ1-1; D ambiguous. The TCR sequence derives from a human donor in good health. The sequenced sample was CD8+ T cells sorted from blood. CDR3 amino acids: CASSLALGTLEAFF. The CDR3 nucleotides are TGTGCCAGCAGCTTAGCCTTAGGAACCCTAGAAGCTTTCTTT. Full variable domain (missing parts from reference TRBV7-8 and TRBJ1-1): GAGVSQSPRYKVAKRGQDVALRCDPISGHVSLFWYQQALGQGPEFLTYFQNEAQLDKSGLPSDRFFAERPEGSVSTLKIQRTQQEDSAVYLCASSLALGTLEAFFGQGTRLTVV.